This TCR beta chain was found in a study of blood T cells in healthy people across ages. With a J-beta primer mix and a sample-barcoded 5' primer, a second PCR ran about 7 to 11 cycles. TCRdb itself ran the 5' RACE reads through MiXCR, one entry per CDR3 protein. The repertoire holds hundreds of thousands of distinct CDR3 sequences, about 30% seen once, with more than 15% in the top ten. This clonotype was observed many times. From germline, CDR1 is LGHNA and CDR2 YSLEER. Trimming stripped 1 base from V and 7 bases from J, with 14 bases between. The CDR3 runs 14 residues. The specimen sequenced was blood. V usage is TRBV4-3 and J usage is TRBJ2-7; D is unclear. This TCR derives from an elderly woman in good health. DNA for the CDR3: TGCGCCAGCAGCCAAGGGGGTGGTTCTGGGGAGCAGTACTTC. Translating gives CASSQGGGSGEQYF.